A single T cell receptor beta chain is shown here with its context. This CDR3 region has 13 residues. The germline V gene has CDR1 LGHNT and CDR2 FRNRAP. V shed 5 bases and J shed 0 bases, with 7 bases lying between them. Method: immunoSEQ multiplex PCR; TCRdb's copy keeps in-frame clones and lacks some. This table has 400,000 to 450,000 clones, around 88% appearing once. This specimen belongs to a study of blood T cell repertoires in COVID-19. This chain connects TRBV12-5 to TRBJ1-1; D is unclear. This clonotype originated in a woman in her 50s with COVID-19, enrolled during active disease. The source material was peripheral blood. This CDR3 reads CASGTRLNTEAFF. CDR3 bases: TGTGCTAGTGGTACGAGGTTGAACACTGAAGCTTTCTTT.